The 20 T cell receptor beta chains listed next were all sequenced from one sample in a study of blood T cells in healthy people across ages. For the second PCR, which ran for roughly 6 to 12 cycles, a sample-barcoded 5' primer and a J-beta primer mix were used. MiXCR, applied by TCRdb to the 5' RACE reads, yields one record per CDR3 protein. The sample shows 1.8 million or so distinct CDR3 sequences, 35% to 50% of them seen only once. Sequenced: blood. These receptors all stem from a human donor in good health.

This clonotype appeared a few times. The V and J genes are TRBV10-3 and TRBJ1-4; D is uncertain. Trimming left V 4 bases short and J 5 bases short, with 5 bases between. The CDR3 is 12 residues long. Germline CDR1 reads ENHRY; CDR2 reads SYGVKD. The CDR3 region has the DNA TGTGCCATCAGTGGGGAGAATGAAAAACTGTTTTTT. This encodes CAISGENEKLFF.

This clonotype was seen a single time. The rearrangement links TRBV27 to TRBJ2-7, with 8 bases lining up with TRBD1. This CDR3 comprises 17 residues. The V segment lost 5 bases and the J segment 2 bases; nucleotides outside the gene matches: 14. Germline V gene sequence: CDR1 MNHEY, CDR2 SMNVEV (reference sequence). The CDR3: CASSPLMRTGYTYEQYF. The CDR3 DNA reads as TGTGCCAGCAGTCCCCTTATGAGGACAGGGTATACCTACGAGCAGTACTTC.

This clonotype was counted only a few times. The chain has TRBV20-1 and TRBJ2-1, with D uncertain. The germline V gene has CDR1 DFQATT and CDR2 SNEGSKA (reference sequence). The CDR3 consists of 14 residues. Between the trimmed V and J ends, which lost 6 bases and 3 bases, there was a span of 15 bases. CDR3 loop: CSASRTAIYNEQFF. CDR3 coding DNA: TGCAGTGCGTCGAGGACGGCTATCTACAATGAGCAGTTCTTC.

This clonotype was recorded a few times. The chain joins TRBV4-3 to TRBJ1-5; a weak D match, TRBD1 (6 bases). Trimming left V 4 bases short and J 5 bases short, with 12 bases between. Germline V CDR1 and CDR2: LGHNA, YSLEER. This CDR3 region has 14 residues. The CDR3 reads CASSPQQGHQPQHF. The CDR3 region has the DNA TGCGCCAGCAGCCCCCAACAGGGTCATCAGCCCCAGCATTTT.

This chain links TRBV7-9 with TRBJ1-4; tentatively, D is TRBD1 (6 bases). CDR1 is SEHNR, CDR2 FQNEAQ, per germline (reference sequence). Trimming stripped 5 bases from V and 3 bases from J, with 25 bases between. This CDR3 spans 19 amino acids. CDR3 DNA: TGTGCCAGCAGCCCCCACACTACAGGGCCGGGGGCAGCTAATGAAAAACTGTTTTTT. It is translated as CASSPHTTGPGAANEKLFF. Full variable domain (remainder filled in from reference TRBV7-9 and TRBJ1-4): DTGVSQNPRHKITKRGQNVTFRCDPISEHNRLYWYRQTLGQGPEFLTYFQNEAQLEKSRLLSDRFSAERPKGSFSTLEIQRTEQGDSAMYLCASSPHTTGPGAANEKLFFGSGTQLSVL.

The table lists this clonotype with many counts. The chain has TRBV6-5 and TRBJ2-1; D is uncertain. Per the germline V gene, CDR1 is MNHEY and CDR2 is SVGAGI. Trimming removed 5 bases at V and 6 bases at J, with 11 bases between. The CDR3 spans 13 residues. The CDR3 protein is CASSPQLGNEQFF. The CDR3 nucleotides are TGTGCCAGCAGTCCGCAACTCGGCAATGAGCAGTTCTTC.

Concerning this clonotype itself: One junction end disagrees with the germline gene, perhaps due to a read error. The gene calls are TRBV7-9 and TRBJ2-5; D might be TRBD2 (6 bases). Near its end, the DNA agrees better with TRBJ2-7, so the J call may be wrong. Germline V gives CDR1 SEHNR, CDR2 FQNEAQ (reference sequence). The CDR3 runs to 14 residues. CDR3 protein: CAGSLATGVFEQYF. The CDR3 nucleotides are TGTGCCGGCAGCTTAGCTACGGGGGTTTTCGAGCAGTACTTC.

The chain links TRBV29-1 to TRBJ2-3, with no clear D. Germline lookup yields CDR1 SQVTM and CDR2 ANQGSEA. Trimming took 6 bases from V and 4 from J, leaving 17 bases between them. The CDR3 covers 14 residues. Here the CDR3 DNA reads TGCAGCGTCGGAACTGCTATATCGGCAGATACGCAGTATTTT. Translated, it gives CSVGTAISADTQYF.

Concerning this clonotype itself: This may stem from a read error, because a much larger clone lies one nucleotide away. The CDR3 is CSARVGGSPYEQYF. CDR3 DNA sequence: TGCAGTGCTAGAGTGGGGGGAAGCCCCTACGAGCAGTACTTC. The chain recombines TRBV20-1 with TRBJ2-7, with D perhaps matching TRBD2 (6 bases). The CDR3 covers 14 residues. CDR1 and CDR2 from the germline V gene are DFQATT and SNEGSKA (reference sequence). The V and J ends lost 1 base and 2 bases respectively, with 12 bases between them.

In its sample, this clonotype was seen a few times. This chain connects TRBV6-5 to TRBJ2-1; D unresolved. Per germline, CDR1 MNHEY and CDR2 SVGAGI. The CDR3 is 13 amino acids. With 3 bases removed from V and 6 bases from J, the gap between germline ends came to 9 bases. CDR3 amino acids: CASSYVEGNEQFF. The CDR3 coding sequence is TGTGCCAGCAGTTATGTCGAAGGCAATGAGCAGTTCTTC.

As DNA, the CDR3 is TGTGCCAGCAGCTCGTTGGGAGGGGTCAGCTCCTACGAGCAGTACTTC. This sequence encodes CASSSLGGVSSYEQYF. V is TRBV7-9 and J is TRBJ2-7, with 7 bases that match TRBD2. CDR3 length equals 16 residues. The V segment lost 4 bases and the J segment 0 bases; nucleotides outside the gene matches: 9. CDR1 SEHNR and CDR2 FQNEAQ come from the germline V gene (reference sequence).

A note on this clonotype: A junction boundary mismatches the germline segment, possibly from a read error. This chain links TRBV9 with TRBJ1-2; D ambiguous. The CDR3 loop spans 14 amino acids. The germline gives CDR1 SGDLS, CDR2 YYNGEE. The CDR3 sequence: CAGSVGRFSYGYTF. The CDR3, as DNA: TGTGCCGGCAGCGTAGGTCGGTTCTCCTACGGCTACACCTTC. Looking up the rest from reference TRBV9 and TRBJ1-2 gives the full variable domain: DSGVTQTPKHLITATGQRVTLRCSPRSGDLSVYWYQQSLDQGLQFLIQYYNGEERAKGNILERFSAQQFPDLHSELNLSSLELGDSALYFCAGSVGRFSYGYTFGSGTRLTVV.

This clonotype appeared a single time. CDR3 protein: CSATYSSGQPQHF. CDR3 DNA: TGCAGTGCCACATATTCCAGCGGACAGCCCCAGCATTTT. The gene calls are TRBV20-1 and TRBJ1-5; D not certain. With 6 bases removed from V and 7 bases from J, the gap between germline ends came to 16 bases. This CDR3 is built from 13 residues. Germline CDR1 and CDR2: DFQATT and SNEGSKA (reference sequence).

This chain joins TRBV9 and TRBJ1-1; 8 bases align to TRBD1. Germline CDR1 and CDR2: SGDLS and YYNGEE. The CDR3 spans 14 residues. V gave up 4 bases and J gave up 3 bases; unmatched junction bases: 5. In DNA form, the CDR3 reads TGTGCCAGCAGCCCTAACAGGGGGTACACTGAAGCTTTCTTT. Its translation is CASSPNRGYTEAFF.

This clonotype was recorded at least ten times. The V call is TRBV7-2, the J call TRBJ1-2, with D perhaps TRBD1 (6 bases). Trimming removed 4 bases at V and 4 bases at J, with 19 bases between. CDR3 length: 16 amino acids. The germline V gene has CDR1 SGHTA and CDR2 FQGNSA. CDR3 in DNA: TGTGCCAGCAGCTCCAGGCGAGCAGGGGCTGGCTATGGCTACACCTTC. It is translated as CASSSRRAGAGYGYTF. The whole variable domain, remainder taken from reference TRBV7-2 and TRBJ1-2, is GAGVSQSPSNKVTEKGKDVELRCDPISGHTALYWYRQSLGQGLEFLIYFQGNSAPDKSGLPSDRFSAERTGGSVSTLTIQRTQQEDSAVYLCASSSRRAGAGYGYTFGSGTRLTVV.

This clonotype appeared a few times. The rearrangement joins TRBV27 to TRBJ2-7; D may be TRBD1 (6 bases). CDR1 MNHEY and CDR2 SMNVEV come from the germline V gene (reference sequence). The CDR3 is made up of 18 amino acids. V lost 1 base and J 4 bases, leaving 23 bases between the germline ends. CDR3 bases: TGTGCCAGCAGTTTATACCCAACCGCGCCAGGGGCCATATACGAGCAGTACTTC. Protein sequence: CASSLYPTAPGAIYEQYF.

This clonotype was counted a few times. This chain links TRBV6-1 with TRBJ2-6; possibly TRBD2 for D (6 bases). This CDR3 is 16 amino acids long. Between the trimmed V and J ends, which lost 0 bases and 2 bases, there was a span of 8 bases. The germline CDR1 and CDR2 sequences are MNHNS and SASEGT. The CDR3 sequence: CASSEARGTGANVLTF. CDR3 DNA sequence: TGTGCCAGCAGTGAAGCGCGGGGAACTGGGGCCAACGTCCTGACTTTC.

This chain links TRBV20-1 with TRBJ1-5; 7 bases align to TRBD1. This CDR3 spans 16 amino acids. The germline CDR1 and CDR2 sequences are DFQATT and SNEGSKA (reference sequence). Trimming took 5 bases from V and 1 from J; bases not matched to a gene: 11. CDR3 in amino acids: CSAWDRRWGSNQPQHF. Written as DNA, the CDR3 is TGCAGTGCTTGGGACAGACGCTGGGGGAGCAATCAGCCCCAGCATTTT.

This clonotype was seen a single time. A much larger clone lies a single base off, so this may be a read error. CDR3 in DNA: TGTGCCAGCAGTTACAGGGGGAGTGATTATGGCTGCACCTTC. Amino acid sequence: CASSYRGSDYGCTF. This chain connects TRBV5-5 to TRBJ1-2, with 8 bases that match TRBD1. Per germline, CDR1 SGHKS and CDR2 YYEKEE (reference sequence). This CDR3 has 14 amino acids.

There are a few counts of this clonotype. This chain uses TRBV27 with TRBJ1-2; maybe TRBD1 (6 bases). Per germline, CDR1 MNHEY and CDR2 SMNVEV (reference sequence). The V end lost 6 bases, the J end lost 8 bases, and 16 bases lay between the germline ends. This CDR3 comprises 13 residues. DNA of the CDR3: TGTGCCAGCAGCCCAGACAGGTATAGGGGCTACACCTTC. Protein: CASSPDRYRGYTF.